Shown below are 17 T cell receptor beta chains from a single sample sequenced in a study of human T cells and chemical hapten exposure. This sample's time point: pre-sensitization, week 0. The treatment: therapeutic diphenylcyclopropenone sensitization with weekly scalp DPC. TCRdb reprocessed the RACE reads via MiXCR and lists one record per CDR3 protein. The sample includes more than 80,000 distinct CDR3 sequences, roughly 12% of them seen just once. The sample here was whole blood, taken in connection with sensitization to the hapten diphenylcyclopropenone (DPC). The receptors come from a woman aged 45-65 years with alopecia areata. Some clones in this sample may be carry-over from other donors' samples.

This chain uses TRBV11-2 with TRBJ1-1; D ambiguous. CDR3 size: 12 residues. Trimming pared 3 bases from V and 10 bases from J, leaving 12 bases between. In germline, CDR1 is SGHAT, CDR2 FQNNGV. CDR3 DNA: TGTGCCAGCAGCTTTGGTCCCCCGGCAGCTTTCTTT. Amino acid sequence: CASSFGPPAAFF.

This chain uses TRBV18 with TRBJ1-2, with D possibly TRBD1 on 6 matching bases. The CDR3 totals 15 residues. V gave up 1 base and J gave up 8 bases, with 17 bases separating them. Germline CDR1 KGHSH, CDR2 LQKENI. The DNA of the CDR3 is TGTGCCAGCTCACCACTGCCGGGGGGCGCTGGCGGCTACACCTTC. Its translation is CASSPLPGGAGGYTF.

At least ten counts were recorded for this clonotype. V and J are TRBV6-2 or TRBV6-3 and TRBJ1-5; possible D gene TRBD1, 5 bases. V gave up 4 bases and J gave up 6 bases, with 10 bases separating them. Germline V CDR1 and CDR2: MNHEY, SVGEGT. CDR3 length: 13 amino acids. CDR3 sequence: CASSSDRIQPQHF. As DNA, the CDR3 is TGTGCCAGCAGTTCCGACAGAATTCAGCCCCAGCATTTT.

Only a few counts were recorded for this clonotype. J is TRBJ2-7 and V is TRBV12-3 or TRBV12-4, with TRBD2 identical over 15 bases. Unmatched junction bases numbered 15, after V lost 6 bases and J lost 0 bases. The CDR3 totals 20 residues. The CDR3 loop is CASSTPAGTSGGLSSYEQYF. In nucleotides, the CDR3 is TGTGCCAGCAGCACCCCAGCCGGGACTAGCGGGGGGCTAAGCTCCTACGAGCAGTACTTC.

The gene calls are TRBV7-9 and TRBJ1-3, with D hard to call. Per the germline V gene, CDR1 is SEHNR and CDR2 is FQNEAQ (reference sequence). The CDR3 spans 15 residues. The V and J ends lost 2 bases and 0 bases respectively, with 8 bases between them. In DNA form, the CDR3 reads TGTGCCAGCAGCTTAATTGGAGTCTCTGGAAACACCATATATTTT. It encodes CASSLIGVSGNTIYF.

This clonotype was observed a handful of times. The chain employs TRBV27 and TRBJ1-5, with no clear D. The germline CDR1 and CDR2 sequences are MNHEY and SMNVEV (reference sequence). Between the trimmed V and J ends, which lost 10 bases and 2 bases, there was a span of 15 bases. The CDR3 spans 14 residues. CDR3 amino acids: CANSPDPGNQPQHF. DNA for the CDR3: TGTGCCAACAGCCCCGATCCTGGCAATCAGCCCCAGCATTTT.

This clonotype has just a few counts. This chain uses TRBV7-9 with TRBJ2-5, with 8 bases aligning to TRBD2. This CDR3 comprises 13 residues. V shed 6 bases and J 5 bases; nucleotides not matched to a gene: 5. Germline V lookup: CDR1 SEHNR, CDR2 FQNEAQ (reference sequence). CDR3 sequence: CASSERELETQYF. The CDR3 DNA follows: TGTGCCAGCAGTGAGCGGGAGCTCGAGACCCAGTACTTC.

V usage is TRBV6-5 and J usage is TRBJ2-7, with 8 bases aligning to TRBD1. The V and J ends lost 6 bases and 2 bases, in that order; junction bases with no gene match: 6. CDR1 and CDR2 from the germline V gene are MNHEY and SVGAGI. The CDR3 has 14 residues. The chain's CDR3 is CASRNDRGAYEQYF. The CDR3 nucleotides are TGTGCCAGCAGGAACGACAGGGGTGCCTACGAGCAGTACTTC.

V and J are TRBV2 and TRBJ1-2; D possibly corresponds to TRBD1 (5 bases). The CDR3 has 14 residues. V was cut by 0 bases and J by 6 bases, with 11 bases left in between. CDR1 SNHLY and CDR2 FYNNEI come from the germline V gene. The chain's CDR3 is CASSEALRGDGYTF. CDR3 DNA: TGTGCCAGCAGTGAAGCGCTTCGAGGGGATGGCTACACCTTC.

The chain links TRBV19 to TRBJ1-2, with 7 bases that match TRBD1. This CDR3 has 15 residues. The V segment lost 3 bases and the J segment 7 bases; nucleotides outside the gene matches: 11. The germline gives CDR1 LNHDA, CDR2 SQIVND (reference sequence). This CDR3 is CASSMPGQRLRGYTF. For the CDR3, the DNA is TGTGCCAGTAGTATGCCGGGACAGAGATTGCGTGGCTACACCTTC.

The table lists this clonotype with a few counts. The chain is built from TRBV18 and TRBJ1-1; possibly TRBD1 for D (6 bases). The V end lost 1 base, the J end lost 4 bases, and 19 bases lay between the germline ends. Per the germline V gene, CDR1 is KGHSH and CDR2 is LQKENI. The length of the CDR3 is 17 residues. The CDR3 loop is CASSPRVSGDGSTEAFF. The CDR3 DNA reads TGTGCCAGCTCACCACGAGTCTCAGGGGATGGGTCCACTGAAGCTTTCTTT.

The chain combines TRBV28 with TRBJ2-1; 15 positions agree with TRBD2. This CDR3 spans 16 amino acids. In germline, CDR1 is MDHEN, CDR2 SYDVKM. V lost 7 bases and J lost 4; bases outside the gene matches: 5. The CDR3 sequence is CASKGLAGGGYNEQFF. The CDR3 coding sequence is TGTGCCAGCAAAGGACTAGCGGGAGGGGGTTACAATGAGCAGTTCTTC.

This sequence joins TRBV5-1 and TRBJ1-1; D is ambiguous. Between the trimmed V and J ends, which lost 2 bases and 3 bases, there was a span of 8 bases. Germline lookup yields CDR1 SGHRS and CDR2 YFSETQ. The CDR3 spans 13 residues. CDR3 sequence: CASSLGSDTEAFF. CDR3 nucleotides: TGCGCCAGCAGCTTAGGGTCGGACACTGAAGCTTTCTTT. Full variable domain (outside the CDR3, taken from reference TRBV5-1 and TRBJ1-1): KAGVTQTPRYLIKTRGQQVTLSCSPISGHRSVSWYQQTPGQGLQFLFEYFSETQRNKGNFPGRFSGRQFSNSRSEMNVSTLELGDSALYLCASSLGSDTEAFFGQGTRLTVV.

In its sample, this clonotype was seen a few times. The J gene is TRBJ2-7, the V gene TRBV11-2, with 7 bases identical to TRBD2. Germline lookup yields CDR1 SGHAT and CDR2 FQNNGV. The V gene end was trimmed by 1 base and the J gene end by 3 bases; junction bases not matched to a gene: 9. The CDR3 has 16 residues. The CDR3 DNA is TGTGCCAGCAGCTTAGGAAGCGGGACTAATCGCTACGAGCAGTACTTC. It yields the protein CASSLGSGTNRYEQYF.

The chain uses TRBV6-6 and TRBJ1-6; TRBD1 matches 9 bases. The CDR3 totals 16 residues. Germline V gene sequence: CDR1 MNHNY, CDR2 SVGAGI (reference sequence). J was trimmed by 8 bases and V by 2 bases; bases with no gene match: 7. The CDR3 loop is CASSYGGTGSDSPLHF. CDR3 sequence (DNA): TGTGCCAGCAGTTACGGCGGGACAGGGTCGGATTCACCCCTCCACTTT.

The V and J genes are TRBV4-3 and TRBJ1-2, with 7 bases fitting TRBD1. CDR1 and CDR2 (germline): LGHNA, YSLEER. The CDR3 runs to 16 residues. Trimming removed 3 bases from V and 4 bases from J; junction bases left unmatched: 11. The CDR3 spells CASSHRGRGISYGYTF. The CDR3 bases are TGCGCCAGCAGCCATAGGGGGCGCGGTATCTCCTATGGCTACACCTTC.

Many counts were recorded for this clonotype. The chain carries TRBV29-1 and TRBJ2-5; no reliable D call. From germline, CDR1 is SQVTM and CDR2 ANQGSEA. The CDR3 consists of 13 residues. The V end was cut by 8 bases, the J end by 0 bases, with 13 bases between. This CDR3 is CSPKGKYQETQYF. CDR3 sequence (DNA): TGCAGCCCCAAAGGAAAATACCAAGAGACCCAGTACTTC.